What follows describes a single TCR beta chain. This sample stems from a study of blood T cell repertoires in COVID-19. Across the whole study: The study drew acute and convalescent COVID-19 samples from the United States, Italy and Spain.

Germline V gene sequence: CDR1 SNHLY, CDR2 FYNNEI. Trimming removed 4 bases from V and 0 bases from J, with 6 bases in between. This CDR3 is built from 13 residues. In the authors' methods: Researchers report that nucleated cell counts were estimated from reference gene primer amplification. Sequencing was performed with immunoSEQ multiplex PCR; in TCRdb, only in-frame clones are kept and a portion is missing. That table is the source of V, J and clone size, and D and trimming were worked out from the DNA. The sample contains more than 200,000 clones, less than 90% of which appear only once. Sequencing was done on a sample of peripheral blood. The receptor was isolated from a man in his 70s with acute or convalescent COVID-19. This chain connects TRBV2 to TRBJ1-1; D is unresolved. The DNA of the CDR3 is TGTGCCAGCAGTGGTGGGCTGAACACTGAAGCTTTCTTT. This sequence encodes CASSGGLNTEAFF.